This TCR beta chain was recovered during a study of breast tumors, draining lymph nodes, adjacent tissues. TCRdb analysed the multiplex PCR reads with MiXCR anew, one entry per CDR3 protein. Seen here are tens of thousands of distinct CDR3 sequences, 23% observed once, and the top ten hold more than 6.5%. This clonotype has a count of ten or more. The CDR3 extends over 15 amino acids. The V end was cut by 6 bases, the J end by 3 bases, with 18 bases between. Per the germline V gene, CDR1 is SNHLY and CDR2 is FYNNEI. This receptor was identified in a female donor with breast cancer. Some clones in this sample may be carry-over from other donors' samples. Sequenced input: breast tumor tissue. V gene TRBV2 combines with J gene TRBJ2-7; a weak D match, TRBD1 (8 bases). The CDR3 DNA follows: TGTGCCAGCAGGGACATACACAGGGGGGGCTACGAGCAGTACTTC. It yields the protein CASRDIHRGGYEQYF.